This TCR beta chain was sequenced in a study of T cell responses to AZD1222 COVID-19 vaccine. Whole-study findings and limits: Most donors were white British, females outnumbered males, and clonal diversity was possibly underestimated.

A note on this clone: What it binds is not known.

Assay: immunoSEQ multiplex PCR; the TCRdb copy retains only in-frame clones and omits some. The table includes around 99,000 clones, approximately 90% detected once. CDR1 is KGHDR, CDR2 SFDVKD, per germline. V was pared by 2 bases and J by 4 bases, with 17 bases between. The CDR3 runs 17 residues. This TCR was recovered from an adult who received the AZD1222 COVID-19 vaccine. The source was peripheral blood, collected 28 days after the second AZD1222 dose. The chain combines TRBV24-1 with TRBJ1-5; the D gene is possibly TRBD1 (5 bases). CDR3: CATSDSPLKGTNQPQHF. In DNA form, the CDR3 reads TGTGCCACCAGTGATTCGCCCCTGAAGGGGACTAATCAGCCCCAGCATTTT.